The sample holds one count of the clone carrying this T cell receptor (beta chain). Its antigen is still unknown. Other DNA sequences from this sample encode an identical CDR3 as well. The data originate from a study of shared clonotypes between healthy human individuals. Study-level results: There were few donors, and this limited the genetic and exposure-history diversity represented.

The donor cohort consisted entirely of Caucasian adults residing in Nashville, Tennessee. Data came from immunoSEQ multiplex PCR; TCRdb stores just in-frame clones and leaves some out. There are about 1.5 million clones in the sample; 95% to 97% occur only once, and approximately 1.1% lies in the top ten. The clonotype originates from a man aged 25-40 years in good health. The sample comprised naive CD4+ T cells sorted from blood. The subset is: CD45RA+ positively selected.

CDR3 nucleotide sequence: TGTGCCAGCAGTCCAACAGGGGGAGCATACAATGAGCAGTTCTTC. Translating gives CASSPTGGAYNEQFF. This chain uses TRBV6-5 with TRBJ2-1; 8 bases line up with TRBD1. Germline V gene sequence: CDR1 MNHEY, CDR2 SVGAGI. The junction had 7 bases not matched to a gene; V was cut back by 5 bases and J by 4 bases. The CDR3 runs to 15 residues.